This T cell receptor beta chain stems from a study of shared clonotypes between healthy human individuals. About the study: Donors, aged 18 to 49, were a couple of women and three men.

CDR1 MNHEY and CDR2 SVGAGI come from the germline V gene. The CDR3 extends over 13 amino acids. Trimming took 0 bases from V and 6 from J, leaving 9 bases between them. Method: immunoSEQ multiplex PCR; TCRdb's copy keeps in-frame clones and lacks some. The sample includes more than 2,000,000 clones, roughly 93% of them seen just once. The sequence came from a man in his late teens or twenties in good health. Some clones in this sample may be carry-over from other donors' samples. Sample: naive CD4+ T cells from PBMCs. Noted subset: CD45RA+ positively selected. V is TRBV6-5 and J is TRBJ2-7; no firm D call. The CDR3 DNA sequence: TGTGCCAGCAGTTACTCTGTTGGCCTCGAGCAGTACTTC. It specifies CASSYSVGLEQYF.